The rows below give T cell receptor beta chains drawn from one sample of a study of CD8 T cells in ankylosing spondylitis. One entry per CDR3 protein, called by TCRdb with MiXCR from the 5' RACE reads. The top ten clones hold 3.5% of a sample with a few hundred thousand distinct CDR3 sequences, less than 25% of them seen once. The sequencing input was blood, either unsorted or a sorted T cell fraction (not recorded which). The receptors were sampled from a female donor with ankylosing spondylitis or in good health (not recorded which). The CDR3 runs from the conserved cysteine through the conserved F or W. A D gene is named only where the DNA matches it firmly. Part of the rows lack a size; the others show once, few, many or a class for expanded clones.

d_gene	abundance	v_gene	j_gene	CDR3nt	CDR3aa
.	.	TRBV10-3	TRBJ2-7	TGTGCCATCAGTGAGTCTCCTTACGAGCAGTACTTC	CAISESPYEQYF
TRBD1	.	TRBV10-3	TRBJ2-5	TGTGCCATCAGGCCTGGACAGGGGGAGACCCAGTACTTC	CAIRPGQGETQYF
TRBD1	.	TRBV30	TRBJ2-1	TGTGCCTGGAGTGGGACAGGGGGCGGTGAGCAGCTCTTC	CAWSGTGGGEQLF
.	few	TRBV6-1	TRBJ1-5	TGTGCCAGCAGTGAAATGGGGGGTTACCAGCCCCAGCATTTT	CASSEMGGYQPQHF
TRBD2	.	TRBV4-2	TRBJ2-1	TGTGCCAGCAGCCCCTATTTAGGCGGGAGTTCCTACAATGAGCAGTTCTTC	CASSPYLGGSSYNEQFF
.	few	TRBV5-1	TRBJ1-3	TGCGCCAGCAGCTTGGAACAGGGTTATGGAAACACCATATATTTT	CASSLEQGYGNTIYF
TRBD1	few	TRBV7-9	TRBJ2-5	TGTGCCAGCAGCTCCCTGGACAGGGTGACAGAGACCCAGTACTTC	CASSSLDRVTETQYF
.	few	TRBV7-2	TRBJ1-1	TGTGCCAGCAGCTTAAAACGGGCGAACACTGAAGCTTTCTTT	CASSLKRANTEAFF
.	.	TRBV6-2/TRBV6-3	TRBJ2-1	TGTGCCAGCAGTTGGCCGGGACGCAGTATCAATGAGCAGTTCTTC	CASSWPGRSINEQFF
TRBD1	.	TRBV5-1	TRBJ1-1	TGCGCCAGCAGCCCCCCGGGACAGGGTGCCACTGAAGCTTTCTTT	CASSPPGQGATEAFF
TRBD1	.	TRBV5-1	TRBJ1-1	TGCGCCAGCAGCACCCTGGGGGGACAGGGGGCGATGAACACTGAAGCTTTCTTT	CASSTLGGQGAMNTEAFF
TRBD2	.	TRBV4-2	TRBJ2-3	TGTGCCAGCAGCCAAGTATCGGGGGGGCCCACAGATACGCAGTATTTT	CASSQVSGGPTDTQYF
.	.	TRBV7-8	TRBJ1-1	TGTGCCAGCAGCCCATTGACAGCTCTGAACACTGAAGCTTTCTTT	CASSPLTALNTEAFF
.	.	TRBV6-4	TRBJ1-1	TGTGCCAGCAGCGTAAGACGGGACACTGAAGCTTTCTTT	CASSVRRDTEAFF
.	.	TRBV15	TRBJ2-2	TGTGCCACCAGCAGAGGCTCCCAGGGGGAGCTGTTTTTT	CATSRGSQGELFF
.	few	TRBV29-1	TRBJ1-4	TGCAGCGTTGGGCTGGCCGCAACCCCCGGAAAACTGTTTTTT	CSVGLAATPGKLFF
.	.	TRBV11-3	TRBJ2-7	TGTGCCAGCAGCTTAGGTGTTGAATACGAGCAGTACTTC	CASSLGVEYEQYF
.	.	TRBV7-6	TRBJ1-1	TGTGCCAGCAGCTTGGAGGGGGGGATGGGGACTGAAGCTTTCTTT	CASSLEGGMGTEAFF
TRBD2	few	TRBV2	TRBJ2-2	TGTGCCAGCAGTGGGACTAGCGGGAGGGCCGGCACCGGGGAGCTGTTTTTT	CASSGTSGRAGTGELFF
TRBD1	many	TRBV29-1	TRBJ2-2	TGCAGCGTTGTTGCCCAGGGGGCTGGCGGGGAGCTGTTTTTT	CSVVAQGAGGELFF
.	many	TRBV20-1	TRBJ2-1	TGCAGTGCTAGAGATCTAGATTGGGCGAATGAGCAGTTCTTC	CSARDLDWANEQFF
.	.	TRBV6-5	TRBJ2-6	TGTGCCAGCAGTTACTCTTCAGGGACTGGGGCCAACGTCCTGACTTTC	CASSYSSGTGANVLTF
.	few	TRBV29-1	TRBJ1-3	TGCAGCGTTATTACAGCTGGAAACACCATATATTTT	CSVITAGNTIYF
.	.	TRBV7-9	TRBJ2-1	TGTGCCATCCCGAGGGCGCCCAGCTACAATGAGCAGTTCTTC	CAIPRAPSYNEQFF
.	.	TRBV9	TRBJ2-7	TGTGCCAGCAGCGTAGGCCCGGGGAGCTCCTACGAGCAGTACTTC	CASSVGPGSSYEQYF
.	few	TRBV12-3/TRBV12-4	TRBJ2-7	TGTGCCAGCAGTTTACCGCCTCCCTACGAGCAGTACTTC	CASSLPPPYEQYF
.	.	TRBV21-1	TRBJ2-7	TGTGCCAGCAGCAAGGGGGTCTCTAGCGAGCAGTACTTC	CASSKGVSSEQYF